This T cell receptor (beta chain) is drawn from a study of cytomegalovirus exposure and HLA in healthy donors. In germline, CDR1 is PRHDT, CDR2 FYEKMQ (reference sequence). V shed 3 bases, J shed 2 bases, and the junction held 6 bases outside the gene matches. The CDR3 covers 17 residues. Primers for the PCR totalled 60 Vbeta and 13 Jbeta. In the authors' workflow: Later, an analysis found about 80 million unique TCR beta chains, and about 10 million of these were shared. Libraries were prepared by immunoSEQ multiplex PCR; TCRdb keeps only in-frame clonotypes and omits some of them. V and J calls and clone size are given by that table; D and trimming were obtained from the DNA. This sample has some 110,000 clones; roughly three quarters occur once, and the top ten carry more than 2.5%.

The sequence derives from a man aged 25-45 years in good health and CMV-seronegative. The sequenced sample was PBMCs. This rearrangement joins TRBV13 to TRBJ2-1, with 11 positions matching TRBD2. CDR3 loop: CASSFGVSGRAYNEQFF. The CDR3, as DNA: TGTGCCAGCAGCTTCGGTGTTAGCGGGAGGGCCTACAATGAGCAGTTCTTC. Variable domain in full (rest from reference TRBV13 and TRBJ2-1): AAGVIQSPRHLIKEKRETATLKCYPIPRHDTVYWYQQGPGQDPQFLISFYEKMQSDKGSIPDRFSAQQFSDYHSELNMSSLELGDSALYFCASSFGVSGRAYNEQFFGPGTRLTVL.